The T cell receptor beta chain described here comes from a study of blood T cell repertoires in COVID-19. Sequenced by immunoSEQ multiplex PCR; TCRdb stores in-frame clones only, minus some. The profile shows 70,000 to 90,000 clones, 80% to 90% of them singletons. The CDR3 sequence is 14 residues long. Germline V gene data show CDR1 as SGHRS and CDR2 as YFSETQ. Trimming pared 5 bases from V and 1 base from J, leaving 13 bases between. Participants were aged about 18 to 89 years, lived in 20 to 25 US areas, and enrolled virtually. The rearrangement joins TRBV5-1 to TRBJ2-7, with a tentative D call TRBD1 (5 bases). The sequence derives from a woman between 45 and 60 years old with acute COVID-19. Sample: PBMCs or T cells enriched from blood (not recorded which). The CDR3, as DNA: TGCGCCAGCAGACCTACGACAGCTTCCTACGAGCAGTACTTC. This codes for CASRPTTASYEQYF.